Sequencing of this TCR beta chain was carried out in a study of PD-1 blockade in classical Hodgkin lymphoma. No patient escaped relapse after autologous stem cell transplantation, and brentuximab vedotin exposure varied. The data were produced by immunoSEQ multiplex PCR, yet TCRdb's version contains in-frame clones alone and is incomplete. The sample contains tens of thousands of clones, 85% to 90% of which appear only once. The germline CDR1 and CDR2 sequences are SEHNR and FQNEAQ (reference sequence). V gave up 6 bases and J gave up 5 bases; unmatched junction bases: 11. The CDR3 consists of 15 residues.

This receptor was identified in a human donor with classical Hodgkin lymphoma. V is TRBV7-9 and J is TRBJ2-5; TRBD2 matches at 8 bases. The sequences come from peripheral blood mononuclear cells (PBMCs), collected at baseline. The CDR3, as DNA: TGTGCCAGCAGACACCCGCGAGCGGGGGAGGAGACCCAGTACTTC. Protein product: CASRHPRAGEETQYF.